The 20 T cell receptor beta chains in this list originate from one sample, sequenced in a study of persistence of HIV-infected CD4 T cells. The stimulus was lysate of CMV-infected fibroblasts, 9 to 10 ug/mL. CD40L/CD69 double-negative CD45RO-high memory CD4+ T cells were collected. The libraries were made with immunoSEQ version 4 in survey mode. Method: immunoSEQ multiplex PCR; TCRdb's copy keeps in-frame clones and lacks some. The data show 25,000 to 35,000 clones, with around 80% seen just once and 0.7% to 0.95% held by the top ten. These receptors have no identified antigens. This specimen consisted of CD4+ T cells sorted from PBMCs after approximately 19-hour stimulation, obtained from a patient who received antiretroviral therapy. Receptors were obtained from an adult woman with HIV who was CMV-seropositive.

The V and J genes are TRBV2 and TRBJ1-4; tentative D call: TRBD1 (5 bases). V shed 6 bases and J shed 7 bases, with 15 bases lying between them. Germline CDR1 and CDR2: SNHLY and FYNNEI. This CDR3 contains 14 residues. The CDR3 bases are TGTGCCAGCAGGAGGGACCGTCGGGGTGAAAAACTGTTTTTT. Amino acids: CASRRDRRGEKLFF.

This rearrangement joins TRBV10-3 to TRBJ1-4, with D possibly being TRBD1 (6 bases). This CDR3 is built from 14 residues. V was shortened by 6 bases and J by 8 bases, with 16 bases between the two germline ends. Germline CDR1 reads ENHRY; CDR2 reads SYGVKD. The CDR3 DNA follows: TGTGCCATCAGACGAGGGGGGGAGAGCGAAAAACTGTTTTTT. Protein product: CAIRRGGESEKLFF.

The gene calls are TRBV5-4 and TRBJ2-5; no clear D gene. V lost 6 bases and J 3 bases, leaving 12 bases between the germline ends. The CDR3 is 13 residues long. The germline V gene encodes CDR1 SGHNT and CDR2 YYREEE (reference sequence). The CDR3 sequence is CASKSRGEETQYF. CDR3 nucleotide sequence: TGTGCCAGCAAGAGCCGAGGAGAAGAGACCCAGTACTTC. Using reference TRBV5-4 and TRBJ2-5 for the parts outside the CDR3, the full variable domain is ETGVTQSPTHLIKTRGQQVTLRCSSQSGHNTVSWYQQALGQGPQFIFQYYREEENGRGNFPPRFSGLQFPNYSSELNVNALELDDSALYLCASKSRGEETQYFGPGTRLLVL.

This clone was picked up a small number of times. The V and J genes are TRBV5-1 and TRBJ2-2; 8 positions match TRBD1. Germline V gene sequence: CDR1 SGHRS, CDR2 YFSETQ. This CDR3 comprises 15 residues. The V segment lost 4 bases and the J segment 3 bases; nucleotides outside the gene matches: 5. CDR3 sequence (DNA): TGCGCCAGCAGCAAAATGACAGGGGACACCGGGGAGCTGTTTTTT. It is translated as CASSKMTGDTGELFF.

The J gene is TRBJ1-1, the V gene TRBV19, with TRBD1 matching 12 bases. This CDR3 has 16 amino acids. Germline V lookup: CDR1 LNHDA, CDR2 SQIVND (reference sequence). Trimming took 2 bases from V and 5 from J; bases not matched to a gene: 6. The CDR3 region has the DNA TGTGCCAGTAGTATAAGGGGACAGGGGGCATGGACTGAAGCTTTCTTT. Its protein is CASSIRGQGAWTEAFF. Complete variable domain (other parts from reference TRBV19 and TRBJ1-1): DGGITQSPKYLFRKEGQNVTLSCEQNLNHDAMYWYRQDPGQGLRLIYYSQIVNDFQKGDIAEGYSVSREKKESFPLTVTSAQKNPTAFYLCASSIRGQGAWTEAFFGQGTRLTVV.

The rearrangement links TRBV6-2 or TRBV6-3 to TRBJ1-2, with D unresolved. Looked up from germline, CDR1 is MNHEY and CDR2 is SVGEGT. This CDR3 region has 13 residues. Deletions cut 5 bases from V and 3 bases from J, with 10 bases between. For the CDR3, the DNA is TGTGCCAGCAGTCAACCCGGGTACTATGGCTACACCTTC. Protein: CASSQPGYYGYTF.

The V gene is TRBV2, the J gene TRBJ1-5; TRBD1 matches at 10 bases. Germline V gives CDR1 SNHLY, CDR2 FYNNEI. V was clipped by 6 bases and J by 2 bases; unmatched bases: 7. The CDR3 sequence is 16 residues long. The chain's CDR3 is CASSRDRGMRNQPQHF. The CDR3 region has the DNA TGTGCCAGCAGCCGGGACAGGGGAATGCGCAATCAGCCCCAGCATTTT.

CDR3: CASSTTGGRYNEQFF. CDR3 coding DNA: TGTGCCAGCAGCACGACAGGGGGCCGTTACAATGAGCAGTTCTTC. This sequence joins TRBV7-8 and TRBJ2-1; TRBD1 agrees at 10 bases. The CDR3 covers 15 residues. The V gene's germline CDR1 is SGHVS and CDR2 FQNEAQ. The junction had 5 bases not matched to a gene; V was cut back by 5 bases and J by 4 bases.

This clone has just one count. The chain has TRBV6-1 and TRBJ1-5, with D unresolved. Germline CDR1 MNHNS, CDR2 SASEGT. The CDR3 has 12 residues. Trimming removed 3 bases from V and 4 bases from J, with 4 bases in between. The CDR3 DNA follows: TGTGCCAGCAGTGAGATGAATCAGCCCCAGCATTTT. The encoded protein is CASSEMNQPQHF.

CDR3 sequence reads: CASLKVRNTEAFF. The CDR3 DNA is TGTGCCAGCCTAAAGGTACGGAACACTGAAGCTTTCTTT. This sequence joins TRBV12-3 or TRBV12-4 and TRBJ1-1; D uncertain. Trimming took off 8 bases at V and 1 base at J, with 11 bases between the two ends. This CDR3 contains 13 residues.

The chain links TRBV5-4 to TRBJ2-1, with 8 bases aligning to TRBD2. The CDR3 sequence is 14 residues long. The V gene end was trimmed by 4 bases and the J gene end by 6 bases; junction bases not matched to a gene: 6. Germline V CDR1 and CDR2: SGHNT, YYREEE (reference sequence). The CDR3 sequence is CASSPRTSSNEQFF. CDR3 nucleotides: TGTGCCAGCAGCCCCCGGACTAGCAGCAATGAGCAGTTCTTC.

The chain has TRBV27 and TRBJ2-7; possible D gene TRBD1, 5 bases. Per germline, CDR1 MNHEY and CDR2 SMNVEV (reference sequence). The CDR3 is 13 amino acids. Trimming removed 8 bases at V and 4 bases at J, with 15 bases between. Written as DNA, the CDR3 is TGTGCCAGCCGCTGGCAGGGTTCATACGAGCAGTACTTC. Protein: CASRWQGSYEQYF.

V usage is TRBV9 and J usage is TRBJ2-2; weak D call: TRBD1 (5 bases). V was pared by 3 bases and J by 2 bases, with 11 bases between. The CDR3 runs 15 residues. Germline V gene lookup returns CDR1 SGDLS and CDR2 YYNGEE. CDR3 sequence reads: CASSAQGSNTGELFF. The DNA of the CDR3 is TGTGCCAGCAGCGCCCAGGGTTCCAACACCGGGGAGCTGTTTTTT.

V and J are TRBV10-1 and TRBJ2-1; weak D call: TRBD1 (6 bases). Per the germline V gene, CDR1 is WNHNN and CDR2 is SYGVQD (reference sequence). V lost 2 bases, J lost 6 bases, and 14 bases lay in between. The CDR3 consists of 15 residues. The CDR3 DNA reads as TGCGCCAGCAGTGAGGTACTTGGGGACACCAATGAGCAGTTCTTC. Its translation: CASSEVLGDTNEQFF.

V gene TRBV7-8 combines with J gene TRBJ1-1; maybe TRBD1 (5 bases). In germline, CDR1 is SGHVS, CDR2 FQNEAQ. This CDR3 has 15 amino acids. Trimming removed 0 bases from V and 2 bases from J, with 10 bases in between. The CDR3 DNA reads as TGTGCCAGCAGCTTAGCGCAGGGTCTAAACACTGAAGCTTTCTTT. Translation gives CASSLAQGLNTEAFF.

The chain is built from TRBV5-4 and TRBJ1-4, with TRBD1 matching 8 bases. Germline CDR1 and CDR2: SGHNT and YYREEE (reference sequence). The trim removed 4 bases at V and 5 bases at J, leaving 7 bases unmatched. The CDR3 loop spans 15 amino acids. This CDR3 reads CASSTGQGGNEKLFF. The CDR3 DNA is TGTGCCAGCAGCACAGGACAGGGAGGGAATGAAAAACTGTTTTTT.

The chain is built from TRBV3-1 (or the pseudogene TRBV3-2) and TRBJ1-1; D might be TRBD1 (5 bases). The CDR3 is 16 residues long. V was pared by 3 bases and J by 0 bases, with 14 bases between. CDR1 is LGHDT, CDR2 YNNKEL, per germline (reference sequence). In DNA form, the CDR3 reads TGTGCCAGCAGCCAGCGACGGACACTCATGAACACTGAAGCTTTCTTT. Translated: CASSQRRTLMNTEAFF.

This rearrangement joins TRBV4-2 to TRBJ2-5; 10 bases fit TRBD1. CDR3 length: 15 amino acids. Looked up from germline, CDR1 is LGHNA and CDR2 is YNFKEQ. The trim removed 4 bases at V and 5 bases at J, leaving 7 bases unmatched. The CDR3 spells CASSPGTGEEETQYF. The CDR3 DNA is TGTGCCAGCAGCCCTGGGACAGGGGAAGAGGAGACCCAGTACTTC.

This chain uses TRBV6-5 with TRBJ1-2; no firm D call. The V gene lost 6 bases and the J gene lost 4 bases, with 12 bases spanning the gap. CDR3 length equals 13 residues. Per germline, CDR1 MNHEY and CDR2 SVGAGI. DNA of the CDR3: TGTGCCAGCAGAGGCACAGCCACCTATGGCTACACCTTC. It translates to CASRGTATYGYTF.

V and J are TRBV3-1 (or the pseudogene TRBV3-2) and TRBJ1-2, with 7 bases aligning to TRBD1. The trim removed 4 bases at V and 5 bases at J, leaving 7 bases unmatched. CDR3 length: 14 amino acids. CDR1 is LGHDT, CDR2 YNNKEL, per germline (reference sequence). CDR3 sequence reads: CASSLPGQIYGYTF. The DNA of the CDR3 is TGTGCCAGCAGCCTTCCGGGACAGATTTATGGCTACACCTTC.